Described below is a single TCR beta chain sequence and its context. Its specificity is not known. Just one base apart from a much larger clone, this may be a read error. The CDR3 extends 3 residues past the end of the read, so its final part is completed from the germline J gene. Distinct nucleotide sequences in the sample also encode this CDR3. Patients had low serum IgG, IgA and/or IgM and specific antibody deficiency. Patients and controls were mostly of Caucasian heritage. CVID subjects were neither ill nor on immunomodulatory or immunosuppressive medication at sampling. The CDR3 extends over 13 amino acids. Germline CDR1 LNHDA, CDR2 SQIVND (reference sequence). Trimming at V came to 10 bases and at J to 9 bases, leaving 12 bases not matched to a gene. The data originate from a study of T cell clonality in common variable immunodeficiency. The protocol was immunoSEQ multiplex PCR, while the TCRdb copy is restricted to in-frame clones and leaves out a portion. This repertoire holds 30,000 to 40,000 clones, and none appear only once.

Study outcomes and limitations: Common variable immunodeficiency TCR beta sequences reportedly had fewer deletions and N-nucleotide insertions. Patient heterogeneity in the CVID cohort limited correlations between repertoire features and clinical complications.

The J gene is TRBJ2-1, the V gene TRBV19, with 7 bases lining up with TRBD1. The sequence came from a human donor with common variable immunodeficiency. The sequenced material came from peripheral blood mononuclear cells. CDR3 bases read: TGTGCCACTGCGACAGGGTTGGCGGGTGAG. Its translation: CATATGLAGE. The full CDR3 protein reads CATATGLAGEQFF.